The sequence of this TCR beta chain was determined in a study of cytomegalovirus exposure and HLA in healthy donors. This table comes from immunoSEQ multiplex PCR, and its TCRdb copy is limited to in-frame clones, with some not included. The sample carries under 200,000 clones, just under 90% recorded once. CDR1 is MNHEY, CDR2 SMNVEV, per germline (reference sequence). The CDR3 spans 14 residues. V was cut by 2 bases and J by 2 bases, with 9 bases left in between. The sequence was collected from a man younger than 30 in good health and CMV-seropositive. Sequencing was performed on PBMCs. The V gene is TRBV27, the J gene TRBJ1-2, with D possibly matching TRBD1 (6 bases). CDR3 nucleotide sequence: TGTGCCAGCAGTTTAAAGGGGGGGAACTATGGCTACACCTTC. Protein sequence: CASSLKGGNYGYTF.